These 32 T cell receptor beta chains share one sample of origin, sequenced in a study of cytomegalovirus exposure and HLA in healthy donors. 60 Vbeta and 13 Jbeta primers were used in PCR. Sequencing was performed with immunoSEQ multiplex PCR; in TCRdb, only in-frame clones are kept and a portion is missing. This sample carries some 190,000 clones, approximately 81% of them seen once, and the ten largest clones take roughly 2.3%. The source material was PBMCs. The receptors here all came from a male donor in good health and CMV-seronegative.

CDR3 bases: TGCGCCAGCAGCCAAGATCCTGGGGGGTTCTCTGAAGCTTTCTTT. This sequence encodes CASSQDPGGFSEAFF. The chain has TRBV4-1 and TRBJ1-1, with D perhaps matching TRBD1 (5 bases). This CDR3 has 15 amino acids. Germline values: CDR1 MGHRA, CDR2 YSYEKL. Trimming left V 0 bases short and J 6 bases short, with 14 bases between.

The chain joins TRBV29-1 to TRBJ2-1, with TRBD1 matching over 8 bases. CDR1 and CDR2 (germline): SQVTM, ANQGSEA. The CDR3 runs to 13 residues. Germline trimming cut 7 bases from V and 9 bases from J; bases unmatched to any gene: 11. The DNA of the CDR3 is TGCAGCGGAGCCCAGGGGGCTCTGAGTGAGCAGTTCTTC. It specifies CSGAQGALSEQFF.

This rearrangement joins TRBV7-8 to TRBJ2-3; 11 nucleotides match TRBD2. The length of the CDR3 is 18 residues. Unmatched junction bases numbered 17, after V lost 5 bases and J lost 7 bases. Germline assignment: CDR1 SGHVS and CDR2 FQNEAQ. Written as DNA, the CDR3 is TGTGCCAGCAGCCCTCTTCGGCATAGCGGGGGGGCGCGGAATACGCAGTATTTT. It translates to CASSPLRHSGGARNTQYF.

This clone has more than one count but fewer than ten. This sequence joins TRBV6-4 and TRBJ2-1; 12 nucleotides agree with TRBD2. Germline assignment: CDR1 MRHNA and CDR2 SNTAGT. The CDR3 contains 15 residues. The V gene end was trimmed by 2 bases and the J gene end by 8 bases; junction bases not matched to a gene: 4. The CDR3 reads CASSDASGGADEQFF. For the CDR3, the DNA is TGTGCCAGCAGTGACGCTAGCGGGGGGGCTGATGAGCAGTTCTTC.

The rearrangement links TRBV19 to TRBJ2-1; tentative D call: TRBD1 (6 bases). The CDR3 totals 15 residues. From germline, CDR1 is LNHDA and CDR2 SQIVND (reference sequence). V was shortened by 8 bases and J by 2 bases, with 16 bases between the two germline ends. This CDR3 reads CASGVGAGPYNEQFF. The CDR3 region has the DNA TGTGCCAGTGGGGTGGGGGCAGGCCCCTACAATGAGCAGTTCTTC.

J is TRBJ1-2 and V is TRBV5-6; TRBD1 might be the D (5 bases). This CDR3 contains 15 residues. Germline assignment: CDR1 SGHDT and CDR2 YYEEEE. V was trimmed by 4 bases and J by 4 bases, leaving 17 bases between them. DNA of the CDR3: TGTGCCAGCAGCACCGACAGACTGGTTGCCTATGGCTACACCTTC. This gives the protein CASSTDRLVAYGYTF.

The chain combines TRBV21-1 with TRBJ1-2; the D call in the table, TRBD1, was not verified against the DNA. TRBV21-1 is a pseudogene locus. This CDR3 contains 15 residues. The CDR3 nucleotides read TGTGCCAGCTACGGGACAATTAACCCCAACTATGGCTACACCTTC. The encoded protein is CASYGTINPNYGYTF.

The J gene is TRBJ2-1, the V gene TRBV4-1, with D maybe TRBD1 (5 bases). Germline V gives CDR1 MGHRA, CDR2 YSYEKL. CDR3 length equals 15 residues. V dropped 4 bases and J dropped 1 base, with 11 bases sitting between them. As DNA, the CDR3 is TGCGCCAGCAGCCGAGATGGGGCGTCCTACAATGAGCAGTTCTTC. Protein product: CASSRDGASYNEQFF.

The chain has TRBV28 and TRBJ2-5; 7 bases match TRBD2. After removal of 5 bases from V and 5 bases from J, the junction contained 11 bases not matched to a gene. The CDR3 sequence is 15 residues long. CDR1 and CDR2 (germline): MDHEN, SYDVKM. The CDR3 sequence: CASSQGLVWSETQYF. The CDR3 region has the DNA TGTGCCAGCAGTCAAGGACTAGTCTGGAGCGAGACCCAGTACTTC.

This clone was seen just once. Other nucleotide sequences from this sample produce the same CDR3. DNA for the CDR3: TGTGCCAGTAGTCGCGACAGGGAAGAGACCCAGTACTTC. The encoded protein is CASSRDREETQYF. The chain is built from TRBV19 and TRBJ2-5; the match to TRBD1 covers 7 bases. V shed 5 bases and J 3 bases; nucleotides not matched to a gene: 3. The CDR3 consists of 13 residues. The V gene's germline CDR1 is LNHDA and CDR2 SQIVND (reference sequence).

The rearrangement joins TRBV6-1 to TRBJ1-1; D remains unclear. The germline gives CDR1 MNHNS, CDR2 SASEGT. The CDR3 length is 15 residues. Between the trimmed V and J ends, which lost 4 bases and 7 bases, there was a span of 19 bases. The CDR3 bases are TGTGCCAGCAGTGGTCCCGACGGGGTACACAGTGAAGCTTTCTTT. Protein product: CASSGPDGVHSEAFF.

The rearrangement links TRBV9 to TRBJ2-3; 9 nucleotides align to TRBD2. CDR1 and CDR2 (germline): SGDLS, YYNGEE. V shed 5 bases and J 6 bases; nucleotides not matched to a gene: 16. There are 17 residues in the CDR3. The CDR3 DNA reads TGTGCCAGCAGTGAGAAGGGTGGAGCGGGAGGATGGGATACGCAGTATTTT. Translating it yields CASSEKGGAGGWDTQYF.

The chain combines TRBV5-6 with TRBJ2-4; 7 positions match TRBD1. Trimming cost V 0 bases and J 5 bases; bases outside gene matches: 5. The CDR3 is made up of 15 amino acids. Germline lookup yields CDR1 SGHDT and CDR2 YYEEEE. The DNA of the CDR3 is TGTGCCAGCAGCTTGGGCGACAGGGTCCAAAACATTCAGTACTTC. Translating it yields CASSLGDRVQNIQYF. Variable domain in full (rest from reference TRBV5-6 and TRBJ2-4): DAGVTQSPTHLIKTRGQQVTLRCSPKSGHDTVSWYQQALGQGPQFIFQYYEEEERQRGNFPDRFSGHQFPNYSSELNVNALLLGDSALYLCASSLGDRVQNIQYFGAGTRLSVL.

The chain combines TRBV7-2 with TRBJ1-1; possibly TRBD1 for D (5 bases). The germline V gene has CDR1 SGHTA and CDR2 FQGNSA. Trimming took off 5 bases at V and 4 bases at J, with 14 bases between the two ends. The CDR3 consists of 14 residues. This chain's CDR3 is CASSQTGGSTEAFF. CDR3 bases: TGTGCCAGCAGCCAAACGGGGGGGAGCACTGAAGCTTTCTTT.

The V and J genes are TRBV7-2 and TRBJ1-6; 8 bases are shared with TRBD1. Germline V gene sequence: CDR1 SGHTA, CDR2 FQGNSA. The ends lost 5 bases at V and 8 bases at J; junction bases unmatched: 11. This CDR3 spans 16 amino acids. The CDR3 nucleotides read TGTGCCAGCAGCCGTTACTGGACAGGGATAGATTCACCCCTCCACTTT. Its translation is CASSRYWTGIDSPLHF.

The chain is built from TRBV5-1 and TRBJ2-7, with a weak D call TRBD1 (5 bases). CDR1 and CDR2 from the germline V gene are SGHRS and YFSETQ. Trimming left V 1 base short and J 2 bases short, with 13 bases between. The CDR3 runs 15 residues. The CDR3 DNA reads TGCGCCAGCAGCTTGTCAGGCGCAGGGACCTACGAGCAGTACTTC. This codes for CASSLSGAGTYEQYF.

This CDR3 reads CASSPHRQGEQYF. In DNA form, the CDR3 reads TGTGCCAGCAGCCCTCACCGTCAGGGCGAGCAGTACTTC. The chain combines TRBV7-3 with TRBJ2-7, with a possible D match to TRBD1 (5 bases). Trimming removed 5 bases from V and 6 bases from J, with 14 bases in between. Germline CDR1 is SGHTA and CDR2 is FQGTGA. The CDR3 is made up of 13 amino acids.

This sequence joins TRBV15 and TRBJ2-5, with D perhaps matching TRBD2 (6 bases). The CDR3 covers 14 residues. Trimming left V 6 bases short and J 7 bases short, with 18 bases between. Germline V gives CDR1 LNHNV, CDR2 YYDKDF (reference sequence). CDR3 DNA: TGTGCCACCAGTTTAAGTCGGGGGATGTGGACCCAGTACTTC. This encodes CATSLSRGMWTQYF.

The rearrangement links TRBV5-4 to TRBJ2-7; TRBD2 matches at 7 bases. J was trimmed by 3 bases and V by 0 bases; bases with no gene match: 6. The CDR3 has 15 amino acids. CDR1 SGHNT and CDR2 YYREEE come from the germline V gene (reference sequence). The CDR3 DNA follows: TGTGCCAGCAGCTTGGATGCTAGCGGTAACTACGAGCAGTACTTC. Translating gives CASSLDASGNYEQYF.

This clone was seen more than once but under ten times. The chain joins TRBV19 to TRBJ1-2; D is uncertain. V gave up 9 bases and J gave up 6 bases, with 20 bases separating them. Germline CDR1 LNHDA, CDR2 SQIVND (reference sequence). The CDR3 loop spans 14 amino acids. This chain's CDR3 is CASTSGLPADGYTF. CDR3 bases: TGTGCCAGCACCTCAGGCCTCCCGGCTGATGGCTACACCTTC.

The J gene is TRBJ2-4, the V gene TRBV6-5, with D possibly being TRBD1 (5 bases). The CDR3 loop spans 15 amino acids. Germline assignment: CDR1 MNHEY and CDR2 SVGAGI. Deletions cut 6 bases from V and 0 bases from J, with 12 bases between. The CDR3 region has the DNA TGTGCCAGCAGCCGGACACTTCTAGCCAAAAACATTCAGTACTTC. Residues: CASSRTLLAKNIQYF.

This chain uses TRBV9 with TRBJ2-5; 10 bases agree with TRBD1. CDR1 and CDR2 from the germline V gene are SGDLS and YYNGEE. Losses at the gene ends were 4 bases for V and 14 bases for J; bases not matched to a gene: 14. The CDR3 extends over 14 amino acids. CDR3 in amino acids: CASSPGTGADFFYF. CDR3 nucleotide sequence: TGTGCCAGCAGCCCCGGGACAGGGGCGGATTTTTTCTACTTC.

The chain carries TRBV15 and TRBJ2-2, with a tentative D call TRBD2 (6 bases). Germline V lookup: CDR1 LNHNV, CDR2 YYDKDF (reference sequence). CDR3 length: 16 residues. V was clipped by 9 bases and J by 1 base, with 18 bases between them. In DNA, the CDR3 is TGTGCCACGGCGGCCCGAGGCGGGGTGAACACCGGGGAGCTGTTTTTT. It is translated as CATAARGGVNTGELFF. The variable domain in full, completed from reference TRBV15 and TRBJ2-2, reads DAMVIQNPRYQVTQFGKPVTLSCSQTLNHNVMYWYQQKSSQAPKLLFHYYDKDFNNEADTPDNFQSRRPNTSFCFLDIRSPGLGDTAMYLCATAARGGVNTGELFFGEGSRLTVL.

CDR3 region: CSVEGGREDEQFF. For the CDR3, the DNA is TGCAGCGTTGAAGGGGGCAGGGAAGATGAGCAGTTCTTC. This chain uses TRBV29-1 with TRBJ2-1, with a weak D call TRBD1 (5 bases). Germline V lookup: CDR1 SQVTM, CDR2 ANQGSEA. The CDR3 loop spans 13 amino acids. The V end lost 1 base, the J end lost 8 bases, and 12 bases lay between the germline ends.

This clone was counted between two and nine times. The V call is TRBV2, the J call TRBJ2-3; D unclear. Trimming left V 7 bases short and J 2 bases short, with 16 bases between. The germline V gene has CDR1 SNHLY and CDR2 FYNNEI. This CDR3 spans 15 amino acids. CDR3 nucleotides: TGTGCCAGCACCCTAGAGGCAGCCCTCACAGATACGCAGTATTTT. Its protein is CASTLEAALTDTQYF.

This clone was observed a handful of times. The CDR3 loop reads CASSFTGHNEKLFF. The CDR3 DNA sequence: TGTGCCAGCAGTTTTACAGGGCATAATGAAAAACTGTTTTTT. The V call is TRBV28, the J call TRBJ1-4; TRBD1 is a possible D gene (6 bases). The V end lost 3 bases, the J end lost 4 bases, and 9 bases lay between the germline ends. CDR1 is MDHEN and CDR2 is SYDVKM in the germline V gene. The CDR3 extends over 14 amino acids. Using reference TRBV28 and TRBJ1-4 for the parts outside the CDR3, the full variable domain is DVKVTQSSRYLVKRTGEKVFLECVQDMDHENMFWYRQDPGLGLRLIYFSYDVKMKEKGDIPEGYSVSREKKERFSLILESASTNQTSMYLCASSFTGHNEKLFFGSGTQLSVL.

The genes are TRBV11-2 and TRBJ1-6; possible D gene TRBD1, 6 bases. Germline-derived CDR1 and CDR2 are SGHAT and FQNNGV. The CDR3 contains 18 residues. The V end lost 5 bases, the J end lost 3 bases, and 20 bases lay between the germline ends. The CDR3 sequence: CASSPQGGGRNYNSPLHF. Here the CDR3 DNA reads TGTGCCAGCAGCCCCCAAGGGGGGGGACGGAACTATAATTCACCCCTCCACTTT.

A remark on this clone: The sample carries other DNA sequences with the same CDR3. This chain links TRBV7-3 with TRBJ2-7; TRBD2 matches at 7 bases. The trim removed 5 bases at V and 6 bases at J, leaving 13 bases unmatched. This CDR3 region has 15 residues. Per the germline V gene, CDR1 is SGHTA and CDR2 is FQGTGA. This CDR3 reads CASSGLGALVSEQYF. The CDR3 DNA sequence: TGTGCCAGCAGCGGACTAGGGGCTCTGGTGAGCGAGCAGTACTTC.

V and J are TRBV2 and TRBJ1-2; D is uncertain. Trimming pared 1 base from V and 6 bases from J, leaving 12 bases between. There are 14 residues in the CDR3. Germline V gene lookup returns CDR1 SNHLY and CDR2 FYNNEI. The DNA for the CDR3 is TGTGCCAGCAGTGAAGTGCCGCTCACAAATGGCTACACCTTC. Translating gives CASSEVPLTNGYTF.

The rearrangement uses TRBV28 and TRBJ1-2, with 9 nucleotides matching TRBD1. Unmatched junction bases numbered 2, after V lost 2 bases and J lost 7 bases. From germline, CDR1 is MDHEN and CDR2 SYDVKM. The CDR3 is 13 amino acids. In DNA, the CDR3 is TGTGCCAGCAGTTTAGCGGACAGGGGTGGCTACACCTTC. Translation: CASSLADRGGYTF.

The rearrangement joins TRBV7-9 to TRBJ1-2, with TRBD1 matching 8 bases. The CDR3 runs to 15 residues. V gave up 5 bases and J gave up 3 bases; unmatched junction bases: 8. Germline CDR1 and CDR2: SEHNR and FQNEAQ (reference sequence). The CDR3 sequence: CASSHLDRGYYGYTF. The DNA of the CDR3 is TGTGCCAGCAGCCACCTTGACAGGGGATACTATGGCTACACCTTC.

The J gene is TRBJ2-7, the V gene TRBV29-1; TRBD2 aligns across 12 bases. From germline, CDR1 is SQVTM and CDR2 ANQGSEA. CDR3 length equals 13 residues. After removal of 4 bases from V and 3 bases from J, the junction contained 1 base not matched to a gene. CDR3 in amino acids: CSVGTSGIYEQYF. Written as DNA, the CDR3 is TGCAGCGTTGGGACTAGCGGGATCTACGAGCAGTACTTC.